This TCR beta chain was found in a study of T cells in Graves' hyperthyroidism and ophthalmopathy. Study-wide context: The blood sample was taken at first diagnosis, before treatment began. Overall study results and limits: Ophthalmopathy could be told apart from stable hyperthyroidism with a 13 V-J model.

Comment on this clonotype: Its antigen is currently unknown.

Amplification of TCR beta CDR3 regions used RNA as the template. The TCR CDR3 was amplified in a first-round RT-PCR using the HTBI primer set. One entry per CDR3 protein, called by TCRdb with MiXCR from the multiplex PCR reads. The table has fewer than 350,000 distinct CDR3 sequences, roughly a fifth seen once. PBMCs were obtained from approximately 10 ml fresh peripheral blood. Input material: blood. The source is a man between 50 and 59 years old with Graves' ophthalmopathy.

CDR3 coding DNA: TGTGCCAGCAGCTTAGCCAGCCTCGGCAACTATGGCTACACCTTC. It translates to CASSLASLGNYGYTF. This chain joins TRBV7-9 and TRBJ1-2; D call uncertain. V was trimmed by 0 bases and J by 2 bases, leaving 10 bases between them. The V gene's germline CDR1 is SEHNR and CDR2 FQNEAQ (reference sequence). This CDR3 region has 15 residues.